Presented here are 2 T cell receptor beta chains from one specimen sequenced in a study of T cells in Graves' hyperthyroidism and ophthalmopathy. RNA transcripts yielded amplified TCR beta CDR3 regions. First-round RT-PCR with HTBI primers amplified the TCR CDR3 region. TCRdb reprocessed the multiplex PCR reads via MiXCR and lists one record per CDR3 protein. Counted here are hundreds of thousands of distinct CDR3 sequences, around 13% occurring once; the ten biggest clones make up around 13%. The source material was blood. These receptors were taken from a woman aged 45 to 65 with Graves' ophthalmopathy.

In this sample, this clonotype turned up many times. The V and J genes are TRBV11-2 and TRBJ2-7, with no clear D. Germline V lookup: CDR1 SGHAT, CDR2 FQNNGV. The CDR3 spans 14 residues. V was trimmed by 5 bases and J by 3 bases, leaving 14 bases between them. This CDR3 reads CASSQDVSSYEQYF. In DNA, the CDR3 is TGTGCCAGCAGCCAAGACGTAAGTAGCTACGAGCAGTACTTC.

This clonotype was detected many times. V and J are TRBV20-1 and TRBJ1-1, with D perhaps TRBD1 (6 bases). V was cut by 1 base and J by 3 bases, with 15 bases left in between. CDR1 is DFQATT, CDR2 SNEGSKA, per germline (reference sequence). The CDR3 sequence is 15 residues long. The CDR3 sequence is CSARVIRKGDTEAFF. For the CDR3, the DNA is TGCAGTGCTAGAGTGATTAGGAAGGGGGACACTGAAGCTTTCTTT.